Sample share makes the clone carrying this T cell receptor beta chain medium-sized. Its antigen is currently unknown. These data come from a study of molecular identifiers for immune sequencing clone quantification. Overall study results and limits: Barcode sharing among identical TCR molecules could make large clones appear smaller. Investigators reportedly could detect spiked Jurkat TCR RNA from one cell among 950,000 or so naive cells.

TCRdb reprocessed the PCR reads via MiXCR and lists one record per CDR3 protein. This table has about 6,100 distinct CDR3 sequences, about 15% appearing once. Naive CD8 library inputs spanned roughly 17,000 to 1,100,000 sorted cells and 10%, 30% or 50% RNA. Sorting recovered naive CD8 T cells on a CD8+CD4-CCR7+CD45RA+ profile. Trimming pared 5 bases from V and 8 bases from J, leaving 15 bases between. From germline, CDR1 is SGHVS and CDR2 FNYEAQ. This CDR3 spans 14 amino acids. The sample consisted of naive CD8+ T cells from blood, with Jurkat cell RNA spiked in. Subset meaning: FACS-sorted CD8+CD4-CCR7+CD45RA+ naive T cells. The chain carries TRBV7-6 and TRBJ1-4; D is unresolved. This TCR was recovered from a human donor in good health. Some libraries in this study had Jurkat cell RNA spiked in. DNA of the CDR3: TGTGCCAGCAGCAGGCCGGGCCCTAGGGAAAAACTGTTTTTT. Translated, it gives CASSRPGPREKLFF.